Presented here are 13 T cell receptor beta chains from one specimen sequenced in a study of memory CD4+ T cells and cytomegalovirus serostatus. The repertoire was sequenced with immunoSEQ multiplex PCR; TCRdb's copy has only in-frame clones and lacks some. The sample has 55,000 to 65,000 clones, 80% to 90% seen once. The sort gate was single viable CD3+CD4+CD8-CD45RO+ cells for memory CD4+ T cells. Source material: memory CD4+ T cells from blood. These TCRs come from an adult in good health and CMV-seronegative.

The chain has TRBV5-1 and TRBJ1-4; D perhaps matches TRBD1 (5 bases). The CDR3 totals 15 residues. Germline CDR1 SGHRS, CDR2 YFSETQ. The V end was cut by 6 bases, the J end by 7 bases, with 19 bases between. CDR3 DNA sequence: TGCGCCAGCACAAGGTCGGGGGGGGATGGTGAAAAACTGTTTTTT. Translating it yields CASTRSGGDGEKLFF. The full variable domain, with the rest looked up from reference TRBV5-1 and TRBJ1-4, is KAGVTQTPRYLIKTRGQQVTLSCSPISGHRSVSWYQQTPGQGLQFLFEYFSETQRNKGNFPGRFSGRQFSNSRSEMNVSTLELGDSALYLCASTRSGGDGEKLFFGSGTQLSVL.

The V gene is TRBV30, the J gene TRBJ2-1; TRBD2 aligns across 7 bases. The V and J ends lost 5 bases and 0 bases, in that order; junction bases with no gene match: 10. This CDR3 comprises 16 residues. Germline V gene data show CDR1 as GTSNPN and CDR2 as SVGIG (reference sequence). CDR3 amino acids: CAWGIRGGSSYNEQFF. CDR3 coding DNA: TGTGCCTGGGGTATAAGGGGAGGGAGCTCCTACAATGAGCAGTTCTTC.

The chain combines TRBV5-4 with TRBJ2-3; no firm D call. This CDR3 has 14 residues. Looked up from germline, CDR1 is SGHNT and CDR2 is YYREEE (reference sequence). V lost 4 bases, J lost 1 base, and 10 bases lay in between. The CDR3 DNA reads TGTGCCAGCAGCGGGTGGGCGGGCACAGATACGCAGTATTTT. This codes for CASSGWAGTDTQYF.

About this clone itself: A junction boundary mismatches the germline segment, possibly from a read error. The V gene is TRBV7-7, the J gene TRBJ2-1; 10 bases map to TRBD2. Germline CDR1 reads SSHAT; CDR2 reads FNYEAQ (reference sequence). This CDR3 is 15 amino acids long. Written as DNA, the CDR3 is TGTGCTAGCAGCATTGGACTAGCGGCAGTGGATGAGCAGTTCTTC. Amino acids: CASSIGLAAVDEQFF.

The CDR3, as DNA: TGTGCCAGCAGCGTTAGTAGCGGATACAATGAGCAGTTCTTC. Encoded protein: CASSVSSGYNEQFF. This chain connects TRBV9 to TRBJ2-1; a weak D match, TRBD2 (6 bases). Germline values: CDR1 SGDLS, CDR2 YYNGEE. V shed 2 bases and J shed 4 bases, with 10 bases lying between them. The CDR3 has 14 residues.

This chain joins TRBV18 and TRBJ1-1; D is undetermined. V was pared by 3 bases and J by 4 bases, with 6 bases between. CDR3 length: 12 residues. Germline assignment: CDR1 KGHSH and CDR2 LQKENI. DNA for the CDR3: TGTGCCAGCTCACCCCCTCGCACTGAAGCTTTCTTT. Amino acids: CASSPPRTEAFF. The whole variable domain, filled in from reference TRBV18 and TRBJ1-1, reads NAGVMQNPRHLVRRRGQEARLRCSPMKGHSHVYWYRQLPEEGLKFMVYLQKENIIDESGMPKERFSAEFPKEGPSILRIQQVVRGDSAAYFCASSPPRTEAFFGQGTRLTVV.

The CDR3 DNA reads TGTGCCAGCAGCTTAGCGCAGACGAGCTCCTACGAGCAGTACTTC. It is translated as CASSLAQTSSYEQYF. The V gene is TRBV7-2, the J gene TRBJ2-7; D is unclear. This CDR3 is 15 amino acids long. Germline values: CDR1 SGHTA, CDR2 FQGNSA. Trimming left V 0 bases short and J 0 bases short, with 9 bases between.

Concerning this clone itself: Different DNA sequences within this sample yield the same CDR3. The chain combines TRBV9 with TRBJ2-2; no clear D gene. CDR1 is SGDLS and CDR2 is YYNGEE in the germline V gene. Trimming took off 1 base at V and 4 bases at J, with 5 bases between the two ends. This CDR3 contains 13 residues. In DNA, the CDR3 is TGTGCCAGCAGCGTAAGGCCCACCGGGGAGCTGTTTTTT. Its translation: CASSVRPTGELFF.

This chain connects TRBV6-6 to TRBJ1-5; D is ambiguous. There are 14 residues in the CDR3. V gave up 5 bases and J gave up 1 base, with 9 bases separating them. The V gene's germline CDR1 is MNHNY and CDR2 SVGAGI (reference sequence). The CDR3 bases are TGTGCCAGCAGTGAGAGGTTCAGCAATCAGCCCCAGCATTTT. Translated: CASSERFSNQPQHF.

This chain links TRBV5-4 with TRBJ1-2; weak D call: TRBD1 (6 bases). Per germline, CDR1 SGHNT and CDR2 YYREEE (reference sequence). V was clipped by 2 bases and J by 4 bases, with 9 bases between them. CDR3 size: 13 residues. CDR3 protein: CASSFQGTYGYTF. DNA for the CDR3: TGTGCCAGCAGCTTTCAGGGGACCTATGGCTACACCTTC.

The chain is built from TRBV6-5 and TRBJ1-1; D gene ambiguous. V was shortened by 0 bases and J by 0 bases, with 8 bases between the two germline ends. Germline lookup yields CDR1 MNHEY and CDR2 SVGAGI. This CDR3 contains 15 residues. Here the CDR3 reads CASSYSRNMNTEAFF. CDR3 DNA: TGTGCCAGCAGTTACTCGCGGAATATGAACACTGAAGCTTTCTTT.

In its sample, this clone was seen once. This chain joins TRBV9 and TRBJ2-5; 11 bases map to TRBD2. Matching the DNA end better, TRBJ2-7 makes the J call doubtful. This CDR3 comprises 15 residues. The germline CDR1 and CDR2 sequences are SGDLS and YYNGEE. CDR3 coding DNA: TGTGCCAGCAGCCCTCGGACTAGCGGGCCCTACGAGCAGTACTTC. The encoded protein is CASSPRTSGPYEQYF.

This rearrangement joins TRBV11-3 to TRBJ1-3, with 8 bases matching TRBD1. The germline gives CDR1 SGHNT, CDR2 YENEEA. The CDR3 runs 17 residues. The J segment lost 1 base and the V segment lost 5 bases, leaving 10 bases of the junction unmatched. CDR3 in amino acids: CASSPGQGGVSGNTIYF. As DNA, the CDR3 is TGTGCCAGCAGCCCCGGACAGGGAGGAGTGTCTGGAAACACCATATATTTT. Based on the CDR3 plus reference TRBV11-3 and TRBJ1-3, the full variable domain is EAGVVQSPRYKIIEKKQPVAFWCNPISGHNTLYWYLQNLGQGPELLIRYENEEAVDDSQLPKDRFSAERLKGVDSTLKIQPAELGDSAVYLCASSPGQGGVSGNTIYFGEGSWLTVV.